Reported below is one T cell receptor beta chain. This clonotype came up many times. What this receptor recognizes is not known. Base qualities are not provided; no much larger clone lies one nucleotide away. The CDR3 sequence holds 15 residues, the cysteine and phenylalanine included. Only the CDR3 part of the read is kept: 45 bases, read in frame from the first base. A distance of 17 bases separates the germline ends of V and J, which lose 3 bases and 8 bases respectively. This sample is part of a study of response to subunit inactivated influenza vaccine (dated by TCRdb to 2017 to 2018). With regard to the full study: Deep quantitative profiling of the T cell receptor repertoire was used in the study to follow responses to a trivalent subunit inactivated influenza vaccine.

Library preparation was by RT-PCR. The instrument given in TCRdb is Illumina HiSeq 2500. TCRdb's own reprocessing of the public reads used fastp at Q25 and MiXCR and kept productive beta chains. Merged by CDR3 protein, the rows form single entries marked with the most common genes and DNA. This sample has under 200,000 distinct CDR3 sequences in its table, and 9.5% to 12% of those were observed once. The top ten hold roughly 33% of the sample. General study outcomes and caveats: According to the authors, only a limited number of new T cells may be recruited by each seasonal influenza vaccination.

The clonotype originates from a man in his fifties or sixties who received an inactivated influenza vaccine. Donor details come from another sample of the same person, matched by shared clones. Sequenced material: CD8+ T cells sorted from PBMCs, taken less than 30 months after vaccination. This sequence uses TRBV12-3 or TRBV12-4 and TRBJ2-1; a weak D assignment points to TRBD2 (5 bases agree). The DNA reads TGTGCCAGCAGTTTGGGTGTTTCTAGCTGGGATGAGCAGTTCTTC. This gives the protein CASSLGVSSWDEQFF.